This T cell receptor (beta chain) was documented in a study of OX40 agonist ivuxolimab in advanced cancers. Study-wide background: The patients got ivuxolimab, which is an agonistic anti-OX40 (CD134) antibody. At doses from 0.01 to 10 mg/kg, patients were given intravenous ivuxolimab every 2 weeks.

Germline CDR1 LNHDA, CDR2 SQIVND (reference sequence). The CDR3 length is 12 residues. V lost 5 bases to trimming and J lost 0 bases, with 5 bases between them. TCRdb keeps only in-frame clones here, not all; method: immunoSEQ multiplex PCR. The repertoire holds roughly 68,000 clones, with approximately 92% as singletons. This chain links TRBV19 with TRBJ2-7; D not certain. The sequenced sample was CD4+ or CD8+ T cells sorted from blood, obtained in a trial of the OX40 agonist ivuxolimab. The origin of this receptor is an adult with an advanced solid tumor such as melanoma, head and neck, liver or kidney cancer. The CDR3 nucleotides are TGTGCCAGTAGTGCAGTCTCCTACGAGCAGTACTTC. Its protein product is CASSAVSYEQYF.